Below, 5 T cell receptor beta chains from the same sample are listed, as sequenced in a study of T cells after yellow fever vaccination. MiXCR was run by TCRdb on the 5' RACE reads, yielding one entry per CDR3 protein. This table has 300,000 to 350,000 distinct CDR3 sequences, roughly 4.3% appearing once. Specimen: PBMCs, collected 5 days after the yellow fever booster vaccination. These receptors were taken from a man aged 18 to 29 who received the YFV17D yellow fever vaccine.

This clonotype showed up many times. The rearrangement links TRBV7-2 to TRBJ2-2; 7 bases map to TRBD2. The CDR3 is made up of 14 amino acids. Germline V gene sequence: CDR1 SGHTA, CDR2 FQGNSA. V shed 5 bases and J 1 base; nucleotides not matched to a gene: 1. The CDR3 bases are TGTGCCAGCAGCCGCGGGGGGAACACCGGGGAGCTGTTTTTT. Encoded protein: CASSRGGNTGELFF.

This clonotype has only a few counts. In nucleotides, the CDR3 is TGTGCCAGCAGTTCCCTATTGGACAATGAGCAGTTCTTC. Its translation is CASSSLLDNEQFF. The chain recombines TRBV6-5 with TRBJ2-1; D unclear. V lost 4 bases and J 5 bases, leaving 9 bases between the germline ends. The germline CDR1 and CDR2 sequences are MNHEY and SVGAGI. There are 13 residues in the CDR3.

Here the CDR3 reads CASSQLAGDQETQYF. The DNA for the CDR3 is TGCGCCAGCAGCCAACTAGCGGGGGACCAAGAGACCCAGTACTTC. The chain recombines TRBV4-1 with TRBJ2-5; 10 bases align to TRBD2. The CDR3 sequence is 15 residues long. With 2 bases clipped from V and 0 bases from J, the junction kept 0 bases outside the gene matches. CDR1 is MGHRA and CDR2 is YSYEKL in the germline V gene.

This clonotype was picked up a small number of times. V and J are TRBV30 and TRBJ2-7; unclear D gene. The CDR3 is 11 amino acids. Germline V lookup: CDR1 GTSNPN, CDR2 SVGIG (reference sequence). The V end lost 0 bases, the J end lost 1 base, and 1 base lay between the germline ends. The CDR3 reads CAWSVSYEQYF. CDR3 nucleotides: TGTGCCTGGAGTGTATCCTACGAGCAGTACTTC.

Only a few counts were recorded for this clonotype. The chain combines TRBV19 with TRBJ1-5; D call uncertain. The CDR3 extends over 14 amino acids. Between the trimmed V and J ends, which lost 6 bases and 2 bases, there was a span of 11 bases. Germline V CDR1 and CDR2: LNHDA, SQIVND (reference sequence). CDR3 in amino acids: CASRGRAGNQPQHF. The CDR3 DNA follows: TGTGCCAGTAGAGGACGGGCTGGCAATCAGCCCCAGCATTTT.